The rows below give T cell receptor beta chains drawn from one sample of a study of blood T cell repertoires in COVID-19. Data came from immunoSEQ multiplex PCR; TCRdb stores just in-frame clones and leaves some out. This table holds 150,000 to 200,000 clones, about 86% found once. Sequenced input: peripheral blood. These receptors were obtained from an older woman with COVID-19, enrolled during active disease. Both conserved end residues are part of each CDR3. The D gene is left open where the match is weak. The size of a clone is reported for some rows only, either as once, few or many, or as a class for expanded clones.

length: 15; V: TRBV6-2/TRBV6-3; size: .; J: TRBJ2-5; D: .; CDR3: CASSSGGAGQETQYF; DNA: TGTGCCAGCAGTTCGGGCGGGGCGGGCCAAGAGACCCAGTACTTC
length: 15; V: TRBV5-1; size: .; J: TRBJ2-5; D: .; CDR3: CASSQRWTAQETQYF; DNA: TGCGCCAGCAGCCAGCGCTGGACAGCCCAAGAGACCCAGTACTTC
length: 15; V: TRBV28; size: .; J: TRBJ2-7; D: .; CDR3: CASSFRGRTENQQYF; DNA: TGTGCCAGCAGTTTTAGGGGTCGGACGGAGAACCAGCAGTACTTC
length: 13; V: TRBV7-3; size: .; J: TRBJ2-1; D: TRBD1; CDR3: CASSQGQLNEQFF; DNA: TGTGCCAGCAGCCAGGGACAGCTCAATGAGCAGTTCTTC
length: 17; V: TRBV3-1/TRBV3-2; size: .; J: TRBJ2-1; D: TRBD2; CDR3: CASSQDLLAGVYNEQFF; DNA: TGTGCCAGCAGCCAAGATCTACTAGCGGGGGTATACAATGAGCAGTTCTTC
length: 15; V: TRBV10-3; size: .; J: TRBJ1-1; D: .; CDR3: CAISSLDRANTEAFF; DNA: TGTGCCATCAGTTCTCTGGACAGAGCCAACACTGAAGCTTTCTTT
length: 12; V: TRBV10-1; size: .; J: TRBJ1-5; D: TRBD1; CDR3: CARDRVQQPQHF; DNA: TGCGCCAGGGACAGGGTACAGCAGCCCCAGCATTTT
length: 14; V: TRBV7-3; size: .; J: TRBJ2-7; D: TRBD1; CDR3: CASSHDRATYEQYF; DNA: TGTGCCAGCAGCCACGACAGGGCTACCTACGAGCAGTACTTC
length: 16; V: TRBV28; size: .; J: TRBJ1-6; D: .; CDR3: CASRKDRTGLNSPLHF; DNA: TGTGCCAGCAGAAAGGACAGAACTGGGTTGAATTCACCCCTCCACTTT
length: 14; V: TRBV7-9; size: .; J: TRBJ1-5; D: TRBD1; CDR3: CASSNLQGSQPQHF; DNA: TGTGCCAGCAGCAATTTACAGGGGAGCCAGCCCCAGCATTTT
length: 17; V: TRBV4-2; size: .; J: TRBJ1-3; D: .; CDR3: CASSQVPPPGTGNTIYF; DNA: TGTGCCAGCAGCCAAGTCCCCCCTCCAGGGACTGGAAACACCATATATTTT
length: 16; V: TRBV19; size: .; J: TRBJ2-7; D: .; CDR3: CASSLTDSRLPYEQYF; DNA: TGTGCCAGTAGTCTTACGGACAGTCGTCTTCCCTACGAGCAGTACTTC
length: 14; V: TRBV5-5; size: .; J: TRBJ2-5; D: .; CDR3: CASSLAGSGETQYF; DNA: TGTGCCAGCAGCTTGGCAGGGAGCGGGGAGACCCAGTACTTC
length: 17; V: TRBV27; size: .; J: TRBJ2-7; D: .; CDR3: CASSLSLPGNPVYEQYF; DNA: TGTGCCAGCAGTTTATCTTTGCCGGGAAATCCCGTCTACGAGCAGTACTTC
length: 13; V: TRBV5-1; size: .; J: TRBJ1-1; D: .; CDR3: CASSLQVDTEAFF; DNA: TGCGCCAGCAGCTTACAGGTCGACACTGAAGCTTTCTTT
length: 16; V: TRBV10-3; size: .; J: TRBJ2-3; D: TRBD2; CDR3: CAISGVGAGVRDTQYF; DNA: TGTGCCATCAGTGGAGTCGGGGCGGGAGTGAGAGATACGCAGTATTTT
length: 15; V: TRBV2; size: .; J: TRBJ2-3; D: .; CDR3: CASTPWTTSTDTQYF; DNA: TGTGCCAGCACCCCCTGGACAACTAGCACAGATACGCAGTATTTT
length: 12; V: TRBV6-5; size: few; J: TRBJ1-2; D: .; CDR3: CASRPRGYGYTF; DNA: TGTGCCAGCAGGCCCCGGGGCTATGGCTACACCTTC
length: 15; V: TRBV6-5; size: once; J: TRBJ2-1; D: .; CDR3: CASSYEGGSYNEQFF; DNA: TGTGCCAGCAGTTACGAGGGTGGTTCCTACAATGAGCAGTTCTTC
length: 16; V: TRBV3-1/TRBV3-2; size: once; J: TRBJ2-1; D: .; CDR3: CASSLAGKTTYNEQFF; DNA: TGTGCCAGCAGCCTAGCAGGGAAAACCACCTACAATGAGCAGTTCTTC
length: 16; V: TRBV5-8; size: .; J: TRBJ1-5; D: .; CDR3: CASSSPYNQGNQPQHF; DNA: TGTGCCAGCAGCTCACCATACAACCAGGGCAATCAGCCCCAGCATTTT
length: 14; V: TRBV5-1; size: .; J: TRBJ2-2; D: .; CDR3: CASSSTTVGGELFF; DNA: TGCGCCAGCAGCTCAACGACAGTCGGCGGGGAGCTGTTTTTT
length: 16; V: TRBV4-3; size: .; J: TRBJ2-7; D: TRBD1; CDR3: CASSQMSGTGYYEQYF; DNA: TGCGCCAGCAGCCAGATGTCTGGGACAGGGTACTACGAGCAGTACTTC
length: 15; V: TRBV7-2; size: once; J: TRBJ2-7; D: TRBD2; CDR3: CASSLIPGLAGEQYF; DNA: TGTGCCAGCAGCTTGATCCCGGGACTAGCGGGGGAGCAGTACTTC
length: 16; V: TRBV24-1; size: once; J: TRBJ2-1; D: .; CDR3: CATSDPGSSSYNEQFF; DNA: TGTGCCACCAGTGACCCGGGGAGTAGCTCCTACAATGAGCAGTTCTTC